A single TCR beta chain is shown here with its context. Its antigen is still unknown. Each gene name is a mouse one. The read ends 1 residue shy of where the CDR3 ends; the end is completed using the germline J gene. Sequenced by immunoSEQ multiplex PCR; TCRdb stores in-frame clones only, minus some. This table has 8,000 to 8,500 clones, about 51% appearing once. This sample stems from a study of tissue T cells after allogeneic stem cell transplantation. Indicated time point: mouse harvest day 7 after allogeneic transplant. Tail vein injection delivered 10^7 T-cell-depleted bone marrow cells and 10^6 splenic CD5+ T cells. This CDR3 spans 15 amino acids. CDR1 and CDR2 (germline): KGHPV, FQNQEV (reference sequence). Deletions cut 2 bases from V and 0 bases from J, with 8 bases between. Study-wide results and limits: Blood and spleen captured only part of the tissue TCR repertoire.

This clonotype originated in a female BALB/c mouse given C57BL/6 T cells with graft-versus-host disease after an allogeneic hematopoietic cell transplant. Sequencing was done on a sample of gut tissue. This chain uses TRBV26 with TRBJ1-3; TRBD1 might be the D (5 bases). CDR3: CASSLDRPSGNTLYF. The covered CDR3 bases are TGTGCCAGCAGTCTGGACAGACCTTCTGGAAATACGCTCTAT.